The sequence of this T cell receptor (beta chain) was determined in a study of OX40 agonist ivuxolimab in advanced cancers. The CDR3 has 14 residues. CDR1 is SGHAT and CDR2 is FQNNGV in the germline V gene. V dropped 1 base and J dropped 7 bases, with 11 bases sitting between them. TCRdb's table, derived via immunoSEQ multiplex PCR, lists solely in-frame clones and lacks some. The sample holds tens of thousands of clones, approximately 83% seen once. As concerns this clone: The antigen is not known.

Broader study findings: Clonal expansion among partial responders at 0.1-3.0 mg/kg ranked near the lowest. Also present in some nonresponders was a low level of normalized T-cell clonal expansion. Antigen specificity remained undetermined for the expanded peripheral T cells.

The chain couples TRBV11-2 to TRBJ2-1, with D uncertain. This clonotype was sampled from an adult with an advanced solid tumor such as melanoma, head and neck, liver or kidney cancer. This specimen consisted of CD4+ or CD8+ T cells sorted from blood, obtained in a trial of the OX40 agonist ivuxolimab. The CDR3 coding sequence is TGTGCCAGCAGCTTAGCTCCGGGTCGGAATGAGCAGTTCTTC. Translated: CASSLAPGRNEQFF.